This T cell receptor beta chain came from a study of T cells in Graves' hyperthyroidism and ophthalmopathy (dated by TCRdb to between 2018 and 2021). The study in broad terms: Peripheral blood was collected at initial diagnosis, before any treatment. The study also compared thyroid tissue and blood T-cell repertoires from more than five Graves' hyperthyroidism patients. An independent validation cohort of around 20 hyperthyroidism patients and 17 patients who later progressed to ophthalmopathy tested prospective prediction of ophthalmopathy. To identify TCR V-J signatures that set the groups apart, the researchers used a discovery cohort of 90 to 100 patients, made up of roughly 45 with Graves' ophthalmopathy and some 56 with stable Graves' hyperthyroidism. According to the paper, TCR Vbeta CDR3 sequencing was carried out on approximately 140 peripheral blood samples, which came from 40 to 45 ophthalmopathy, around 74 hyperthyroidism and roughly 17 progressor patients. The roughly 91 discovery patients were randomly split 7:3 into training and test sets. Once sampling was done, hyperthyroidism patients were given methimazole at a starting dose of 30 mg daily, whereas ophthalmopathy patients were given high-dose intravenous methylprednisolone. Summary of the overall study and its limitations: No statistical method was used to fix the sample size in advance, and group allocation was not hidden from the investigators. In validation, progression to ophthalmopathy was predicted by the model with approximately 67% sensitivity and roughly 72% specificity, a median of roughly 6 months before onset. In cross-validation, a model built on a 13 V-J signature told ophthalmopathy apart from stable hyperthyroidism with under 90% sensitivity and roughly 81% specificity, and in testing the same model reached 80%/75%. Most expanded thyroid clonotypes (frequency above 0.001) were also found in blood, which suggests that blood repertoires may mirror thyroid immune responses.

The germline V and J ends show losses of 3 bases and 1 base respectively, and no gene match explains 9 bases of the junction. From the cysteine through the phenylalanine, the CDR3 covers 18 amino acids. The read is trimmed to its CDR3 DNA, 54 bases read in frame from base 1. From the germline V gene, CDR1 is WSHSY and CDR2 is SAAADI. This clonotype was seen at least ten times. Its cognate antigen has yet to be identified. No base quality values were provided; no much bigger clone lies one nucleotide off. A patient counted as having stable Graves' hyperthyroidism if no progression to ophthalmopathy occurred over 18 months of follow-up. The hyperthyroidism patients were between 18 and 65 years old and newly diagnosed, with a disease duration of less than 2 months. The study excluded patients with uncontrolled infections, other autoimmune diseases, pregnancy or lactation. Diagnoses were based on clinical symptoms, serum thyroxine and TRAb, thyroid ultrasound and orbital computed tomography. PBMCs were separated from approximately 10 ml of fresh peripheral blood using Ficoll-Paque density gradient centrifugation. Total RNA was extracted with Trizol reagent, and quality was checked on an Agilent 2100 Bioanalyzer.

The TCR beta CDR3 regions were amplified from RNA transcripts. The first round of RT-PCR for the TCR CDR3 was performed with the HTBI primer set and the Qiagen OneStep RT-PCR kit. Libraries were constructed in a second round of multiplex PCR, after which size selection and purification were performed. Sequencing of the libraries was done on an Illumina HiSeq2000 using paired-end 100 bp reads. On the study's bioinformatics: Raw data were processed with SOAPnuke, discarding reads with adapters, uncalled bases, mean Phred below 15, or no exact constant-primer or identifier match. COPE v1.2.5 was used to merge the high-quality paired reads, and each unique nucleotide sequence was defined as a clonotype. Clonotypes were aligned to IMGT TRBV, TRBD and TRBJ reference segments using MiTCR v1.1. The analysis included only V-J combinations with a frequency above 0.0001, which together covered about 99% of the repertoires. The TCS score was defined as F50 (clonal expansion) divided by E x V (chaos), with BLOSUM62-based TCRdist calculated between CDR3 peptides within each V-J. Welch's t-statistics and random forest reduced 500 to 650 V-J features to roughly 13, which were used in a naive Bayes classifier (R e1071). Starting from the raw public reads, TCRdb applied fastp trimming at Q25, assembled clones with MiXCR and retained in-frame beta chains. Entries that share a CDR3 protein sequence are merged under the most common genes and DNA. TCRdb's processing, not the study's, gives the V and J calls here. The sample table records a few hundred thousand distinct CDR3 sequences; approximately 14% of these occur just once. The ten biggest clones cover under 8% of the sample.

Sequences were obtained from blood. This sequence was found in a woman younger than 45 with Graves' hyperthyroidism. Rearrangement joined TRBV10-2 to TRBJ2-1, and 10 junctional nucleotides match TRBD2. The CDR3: CASSDPSLAGASYNEQFF. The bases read TGCGCCAGCAGTGACCCGAGCCTAGCGGGAGCATCCTACAATGAGCAGTTCTTC.